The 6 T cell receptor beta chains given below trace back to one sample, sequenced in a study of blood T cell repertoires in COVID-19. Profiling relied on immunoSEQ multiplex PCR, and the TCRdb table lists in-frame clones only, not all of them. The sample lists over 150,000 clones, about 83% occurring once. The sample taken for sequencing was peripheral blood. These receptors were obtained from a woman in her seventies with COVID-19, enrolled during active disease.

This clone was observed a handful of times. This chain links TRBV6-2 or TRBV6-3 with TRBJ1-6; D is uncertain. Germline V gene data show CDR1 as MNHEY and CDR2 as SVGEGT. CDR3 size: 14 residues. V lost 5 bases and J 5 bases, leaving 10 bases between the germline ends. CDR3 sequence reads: CASSAHLDNSPLHF. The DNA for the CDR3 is TGTGCCAGCAGTGCTCACTTGGATAATTCACCCCTCCACTTT.

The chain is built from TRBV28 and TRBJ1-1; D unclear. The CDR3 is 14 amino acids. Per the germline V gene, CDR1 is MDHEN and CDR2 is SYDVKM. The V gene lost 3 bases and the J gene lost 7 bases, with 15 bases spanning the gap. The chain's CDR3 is CASSFALAGLEAFF. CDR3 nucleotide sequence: TGTGCCAGCAGTTTTGCCCTCGCAGGCCTTGAAGCTTTCTTT.

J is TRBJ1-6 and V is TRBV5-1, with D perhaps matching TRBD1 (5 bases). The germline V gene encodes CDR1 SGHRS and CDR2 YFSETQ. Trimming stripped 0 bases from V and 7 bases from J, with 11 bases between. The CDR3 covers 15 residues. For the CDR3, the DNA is TGCGCCAGCAGCTTGGTGGTGGGGGGGAATTCACCCCTCCACTTT. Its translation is CASSLVVGGNSPLHF.

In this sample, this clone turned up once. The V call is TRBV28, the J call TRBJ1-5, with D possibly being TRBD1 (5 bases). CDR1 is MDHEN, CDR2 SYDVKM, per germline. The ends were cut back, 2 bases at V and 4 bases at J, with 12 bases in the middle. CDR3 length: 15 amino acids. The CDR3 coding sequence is TGTGCCAGCAGTTTACCAGGGTCTGGGAATCAGCCCCAGCATTTT. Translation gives CASSLPGSGNQPQHF.

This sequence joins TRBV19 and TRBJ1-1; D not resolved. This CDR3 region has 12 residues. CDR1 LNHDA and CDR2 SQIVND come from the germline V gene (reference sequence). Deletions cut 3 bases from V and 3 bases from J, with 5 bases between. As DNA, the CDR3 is TGTGCCAGTAGTATGACTGACACTGAAGCTTTCTTT. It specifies CASSMTDTEAFF.

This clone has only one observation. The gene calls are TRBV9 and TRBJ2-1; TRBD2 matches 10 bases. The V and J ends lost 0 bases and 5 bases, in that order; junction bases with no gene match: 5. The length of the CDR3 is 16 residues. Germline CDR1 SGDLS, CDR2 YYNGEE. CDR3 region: CASSVVRSGGDNEQFF. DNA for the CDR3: TGTGCCAGCAGCGTAGTGAGGAGCGGGGGGGACAATGAGCAGTTCTTC.